The 26 T cell receptor beta chains in this list originate from one sample, sequenced in a study of a mutant IDH1 vaccine in newly diagnosed glioma. Indicated time point: week 11, during vaccination. The investigators gave 300 ug of mutant IDH1 20-mer peptide in each vaccine dose, together with topical imiquimod. No antigen is known for these receptors. Measured with immunoSEQ multiplex PCR; TCRdb has only the in-frame clones, and not every one. The repertoire includes about 40,000 clones, about four fifths of them detected once, and over 12% sits in the top ten. Material: peripheral blood mononuclear cells (PBMCs), obtained from a glioma patient whose treatment included an IDH1 peptide vaccine. The receptors here all came from a woman younger than 45 with glioma. Some clones in this sample may be carry-over from other donors' samples.

The chain is built from TRBV2 and TRBJ2-1, with D possibly matching TRBD2 (6 bases). V was shortened by 7 bases and J by 8 bases, with 9 bases between the two germline ends. CDR1 is SNHLY and CDR2 is FYNNEI in the germline V gene. This CDR3 region has 11 residues. This CDR3 reads CASTGADEQFF. In nucleotides, the CDR3 is TGTGCCAGCACGGGAGCCGATGAGCAGTTCTTC.

The chain carries TRBV5-1 and TRBJ2-1; TRBD1 is a possible D gene (5 bases). The CDR3 covers 13 residues. V was shortened by 3 bases and J by 5 bases, with 9 bases between the two germline ends. Germline CDR1 reads SGHRS; CDR2 reads YFSETQ. The CDR3 DNA is TGCGCCAGCAGCTACATGGGGCACAATGAGCAGTTCTTC. Protein product: CASSYMGHNEQFF.

This sequence joins TRBV7-8 and TRBJ2-7; 8 bases agree with TRBD1. Germline V gene data show CDR1 as SGHVS and CDR2 as FQNEAQ. Losses at the gene ends were 5 bases for V and 6 bases for J; bases not matched to a gene: 9. This CDR3 spans 14 amino acids. CDR3 region: CASSRPTGGGEQYF. The CDR3 DNA follows: TGTGCCAGCAGCCGCCCCACAGGGGGTGGCGAGCAGTACTTC.

This chain uses TRBV7-2 with TRBJ2-7, with a weak D call TRBD2 (5 bases). The V and J ends lost 6 bases and 0 bases respectively, with 12 bases between them. CDR1 and CDR2 from the germline V gene are SGHTA and FQGNSA. The CDR3 covers 14 residues. The CDR3 here is CASSFLGSSYEQYF. The DNA for the CDR3 is TGTGCCAGCAGTTTCCTAGGGAGCTCCTACGAGCAGTACTTC.

The table lists this clone with a count of one. The chain joins TRBV15 to TRBJ2-2; unclear D gene. The V gene lost 3 bases and the J gene lost 8 bases, with 13 bases spanning the gap. The CDR3 is 14 residues long. Germline V lookup: CDR1 LNHNV, CDR2 YYDKDF (reference sequence). CDR3 amino acids: CATSSGPIFGELFF. The CDR3 DNA reads as TGTGCCACCAGCAGCGGGCCCATCTTTGGGGAGCTGTTTTTT.

The chain employs TRBV2 and TRBJ2-2, with TRBD2 identical over 10 bases. Germline V gene data show CDR1 as SNHLY and CDR2 as FYNNEI. V lost 6 bases to trimming and J lost 5 bases; unmatched junction nucleotides: 6. CDR3 length equals 15 residues. For the CDR3, the DNA is TGTGCCAGCAGCCCATCTAGCGGGAGAACCGGGGAGCTGTTTTTT. Its protein is CASSPSSGRTGELFF.

The V call is TRBV4-1, the J call TRBJ2-7, with 8 bases matching TRBD2. Trimming cost V 0 bases and J 5 bases; bases outside gene matches: 12. The germline gives CDR1 MGHRA, CDR2 YSYEKL. The CDR3 extends over 17 amino acids. This CDR3 is CASSQDPRGSGDNEQYF. In nucleotides, the CDR3 is TGCGCCAGCAGCCAAGATCCCCGTGGTAGCGGGGACAACGAGCAGTACTTC.

The chain uses TRBV7-8 and TRBJ1-2, with D hard to call. This CDR3 spans 14 amino acids. Trimming shortened V by 5 bases and J by 3 bases, and 13 bases separated the two germline ends. Germline-derived CDR1 and CDR2 are SGHVS and FQNEAQ. The CDR3 reads CASSLKSVDYGYTF. CDR3 in DNA: TGTGCCAGCAGCCTGAAGTCAGTAGACTATGGCTACACCTTC.

The V and J genes are TRBV2 and TRBJ1-4, with D unclear. Germline CDR1 reads SNHLY; CDR2 reads FYNNEI. CDR3 length equals 13 residues. V was cut by 7 bases and J by 1 base, with 7 bases left in between. The CDR3: CASNPLTNEKLFF. The CDR3 DNA sequence: TGTGCCAGCAACCCCTTAACTAATGAAAAACTGTTTTTT. The full variable domain, completed using reference TRBV2 and TRBJ1-4, is EPEVTQTPSHQVTQMGQEVILRCVPISNHLYFYWYRQILGQKVEFLVSFYNNEISEKSEIFDDQFSVERPDGSNFTLKIRSTKLEDSAMYFCASNPLTNEKLFFGSGTQLSVL.

This clone was seen a single time. The chain uses TRBV27 and TRBJ2-1, with TRBD2 matching over 7 bases. V gave up 9 bases and J gave up 8 bases; unmatched junction bases: 7. This CDR3 region has 12 residues. Germline lookup yields CDR1 MNHEY and CDR2 SMNVEV (reference sequence). CDR3 nucleotides: TGTGCCAGTCAAGCGGGGAGGGATGAGCAGTTCTTC. Its protein is CASQAGRDEQFF.

Concerning this clone itself: The germline gene is not matched at one end of the junction; a read error may be the cause. The rearrangement links TRBV18 to TRBJ2-7; perhaps D is TRBD1 or TRBD2 (6 bases each). The CDR3 runs 15 residues. Germline CDR1 and CDR2: KGHSH and LQKENI. The CDR3 region is CVSSPQKGGSYEQYF. The CDR3 region has the DNA TGTGTCAGCTCACCACAAAAGGGGGGTTCCTACGAGCAGTACTTC.

The V gene is TRBV7-9, the J gene TRBJ2-7; D call uncertain. This CDR3 contains 16 residues. Trimming removed 5 bases at V and 1 base at J, with 18 bases between. Germline V gene data show CDR1 as SEHNR and CDR2 as FQNEAQ (reference sequence). The CDR3 bases are TGTGCCAGCAGCACACTAATAACAGTGGATTCCTACGAGCAGTACTTC. Its translation: CASSTLITVDSYEQYF.

The chain links TRBV11-3 to TRBJ2-3; TRBD1 might be the D (6 bases). CDR3 length: 15 amino acids. Trimming took off 4 bases at V and 2 bases at J, with 13 bases between the two ends. Germline CDR1 SGHNT, CDR2 YENEEA. The CDR3 sequence is CASSSRDTLTDTQYF. CDR3 nucleotides: TGTGCCAGCAGCTCCCGGGACACACTCACAGATACGCAGTATTTT.

The chain links TRBV12-2 to TRBJ2-5. TRBV12-2 is tagged as a pseudogene. This CDR3 is 13 amino acids long. The CDR3 DNA is TGTGCAAGTCGCTTGGATATGGTAAAGACCCAGTACTTC. Translated: CASRLDMVKTQYF.

The CDR3 is CASSSLGVSYEQYF. The CDR3 DNA reads as TGTGCCAGCAGTTCCCTAGGGGTCTCCTACGAGCAGTACTTC. The chain couples TRBV28 to TRBJ2-7; the D gene is possibly TRBD1 (5 bases). Germline lookup yields CDR1 MDHEN and CDR2 SYDVKM. The germline V and J ends were trimmed by 4 bases and 0 bases, with 10 bases remaining between them. The CDR3 has 14 amino acids.

The gene calls are TRBV6-1 and TRBJ1-2, with D unresolved. The germline V gene encodes CDR1 MNHNS and CDR2 SASEGT. The CDR3 extends over 12 amino acids. With 3 bases removed from V and 4 bases from J, the gap between germline ends came to 6 bases. Here the CDR3 reads CASSDTTYGYTF. CDR3 in DNA: TGTGCCAGCAGTGACACCACCTATGGCTACACCTTC.

J is TRBJ2-7 and V is TRBV10-3; TRBD2 matches at 7 bases. CDR3 length: 18 residues. Germline CDR1 and CDR2: ENHRY and SYGVKD. Trimming took 10 bases from V and 2 from J; bases not matched to a gene: 23. The CDR3 coding sequence is TGTGCCAACATAAGCGGGAAAACTTCTTCCTACGTTCCCTACGAGCAGTACTTC. It is translated as CANISGKTSSYVPYEQYF.

This clone was counted only a few times. The genes are TRBV6-4 and TRBJ1-1; D might be TRBD1 (5 bases). The CDR3 is 14 amino acids. Germline values: CDR1 MRHNA, CDR2 SNTAGT. V lost 6 bases and J 0 bases, leaving 11 bases between the germline ends. CDR3 loop: CASRIDRLNTEAFF. The CDR3 nucleotides are TGTGCCAGCAGGATAGACAGATTGAACACTGAAGCTTTCTTT.

The chain links TRBV27 to TRBJ2-7; D not certain. The length of the CDR3 is 14 residues. V was clipped by 2 bases and J by 2 bases, with 10 bases between them. Germline V lookup: CDR1 MNHEY, CDR2 SMNVEV (reference sequence). The CDR3 protein is CASSLNIQAYEQYF. CDR3 sequence (DNA): TGTGCCAGCAGTTTAAATATCCAGGCCTACGAGCAGTACTTC.

This clone came up a few times. The V and J genes are TRBV7-9 and TRBJ2-7; 8 nucleotides match TRBD1. From germline, CDR1 is SEHNR and CDR2 FQNEAQ (reference sequence). This CDR3 has 14 amino acids. Unmatched junction bases numbered 10, after V lost 8 bases and J lost 4 bases. CDR3 DNA: TGTGCCAGCCGGCGGACAGGGATGATATACGAGCAGTACTTC. Translating gives CASRRTGMIYEQYF.

The chain couples TRBV6-6 to TRBJ2-7, with D uncertain. V was trimmed by 6 bases and J by 9 bases, leaving 15 bases between them. Germline CDR1 MNHNY, CDR2 SVGAGI (reference sequence). CDR3 length: 12 amino acids. The CDR3 sequence is CASSSDGRRQYF. The DNA of the CDR3 is TGTGCCAGCAGCTCCGACGGACGACGGCAGTACTTC.

This clone was recorded only once. The gene calls are TRBV7-9 and TRBJ2-1; 9 nucleotides align to TRBD2. The CDR3 runs to 14 residues. The junction had 11 bases not matched to a gene; V was cut back by 6 bases and J by 11 bases. The germline CDR1 and CDR2 sequences are SEHNR and FQNEAQ (reference sequence). The CDR3 coding sequence is TGTGCCAGCAGAAAACTAGCGGGCCCGGTGAAGCAGTTCTTC. Translation gives CASRKLAGPVKQFF.

The rearrangement uses TRBV7-2 and TRBJ2-5, with 8 bases aligning to TRBD1. This CDR3 comprises 14 residues. Trimming took 5 bases from V and 5 from J; bases not matched to a gene: 7. Germline values: CDR1 SGHTA, CDR2 FQGNSA. CDR3 nucleotide sequence: TGTGCCAGCAGCCTGGACAGGGCGAGCGAGACCCAGTACTTC. This encodes CASSLDRASETQYF.

J is TRBJ2-1 and V is TRBV6-9, with 8 bases identical to TRBD2. Germline values: CDR1 MNHGY, CDR2 SVAAGI. This CDR3 is built from 20 residues. V lost 1 base, J lost 7 bases, and 21 bases stayed unmatched. The CDR3, as DNA: TGTGCCAGCAGTTATTTTCCCCCCCCCGGGGCGGTAGCGGGATTAAATGAGCAGTTCTTC. It translates to CASSYFPPPGAVAGLNEQFF.

The chain has TRBV28 and TRBJ1-1; D is unclear. Trimming took off 5 bases at V and 0 bases at J, with 13 bases between the two ends. CDR3 length: 15 amino acids. In germline, CDR1 is MDHEN, CDR2 SYDVKM. CDR3 sequence (DNA): TGTGCCAGCAGTGAAGGAGTCGATATGAACACTGAAGCTTTCTTT. Its protein product is CASSEGVDMNTEAFF.

The chain carries TRBV9 and TRBJ2-7; D is unresolved. V was shortened by 4 bases and J by 7 bases, with 15 bases between the two germline ends. The CDR3 has 13 amino acids. CDR1 and CDR2 (germline): SGDLS, YYNGEE. The CDR3 region has the DNA TGTGCCAGCAGCCCCCCCTTCACATGGGAGCAGTACTTC. Protein product: CASSPPFTWEQYF.